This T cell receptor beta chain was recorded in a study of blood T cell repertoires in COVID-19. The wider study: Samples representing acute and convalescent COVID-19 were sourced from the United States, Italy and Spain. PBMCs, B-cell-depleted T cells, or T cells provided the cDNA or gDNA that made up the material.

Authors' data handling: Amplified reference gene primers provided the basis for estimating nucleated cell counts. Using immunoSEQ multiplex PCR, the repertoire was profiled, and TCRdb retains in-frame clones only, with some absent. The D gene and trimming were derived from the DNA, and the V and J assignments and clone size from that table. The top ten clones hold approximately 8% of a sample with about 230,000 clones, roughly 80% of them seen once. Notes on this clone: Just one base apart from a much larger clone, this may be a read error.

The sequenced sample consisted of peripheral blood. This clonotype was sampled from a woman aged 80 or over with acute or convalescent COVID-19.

CDR3 region: CASTPSTDTQYF. The DNA of the CDR3 is TGTGCCAGCACCCCTAGCACAGATACGCAGTATTTT. The chain employs TRBV12-3 or TRBV12-4 and TRBJ2-3; D gene unclear. This CDR3 is built from 12 residues. Trimming stripped 7 bases from V and 0 bases from J, with 5 bases between.